This T cell receptor beta chain was retrieved from a study of PD-1 and CTLA-4 blockade in melanoma. Measured with immunoSEQ multiplex PCR; TCRdb has only the in-frame clones, and not every one. The table lists almost 30,000 clones, roughly nine tenths of them singletons. CDR1 is SEHNR and CDR2 is FQNEAQ in the germline V gene (reference sequence). Trimming took off 2 bases at V and 7 bases at J, with 14 bases between the two ends. The CDR3 has 14 residues. Material: CD8+ T cells from peripheral blood, obtained before anti-PD-1 treatment. The chain joins TRBV7-9 to TRBJ1-2, with a weak D call TRBD1 (5 bases). This clonotype originated in a human donor with melanoma. As DNA, the CDR3 is TGTGCCAGCAGCTTAAACCGGGACCCGCGTGGCTACACCTTC. Protein product: CASSLNRDPRGYTF.